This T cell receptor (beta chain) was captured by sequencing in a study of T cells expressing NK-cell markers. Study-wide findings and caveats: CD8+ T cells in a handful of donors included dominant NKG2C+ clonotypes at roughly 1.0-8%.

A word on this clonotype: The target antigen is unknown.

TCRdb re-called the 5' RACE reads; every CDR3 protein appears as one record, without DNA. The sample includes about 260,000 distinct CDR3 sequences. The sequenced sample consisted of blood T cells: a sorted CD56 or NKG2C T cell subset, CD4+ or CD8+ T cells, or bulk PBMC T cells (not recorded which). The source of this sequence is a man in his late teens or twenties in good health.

CDR3 in amino acids: CSARDPPGEQYF. V gene TRBV20-1 combines with J gene TRBJ2-7; TCRdb calls TRBD1, which cannot be checked without DNA. Germline V gives CDR1 DFQATT, CDR2 SNEGSKA (reference sequence). The CDR3 extends over 12 amino acids.